The clone carrying this T cell receptor (beta chain) appeared many times. What it recognizes is unknown. The use of a sample-barcoded 5' primer and a J-beta primer mix characterized a second PCR of roughly 6 to 11 cycles. Through a template-switch adaptor with 12 random nucleotides, each cDNA molecule received a tag. TCRdb reanalysed the 5' RACE reads using MiXCR and keeps one entry per CDR3 protein. The sample includes about 1.7 million distinct CDR3 sequences, 28% of them seen just once. Trimming took off 0 bases at V and 10 bases at J, with 19 bases between the two ends. The CDR3 extends over 16 amino acids. Germline assignment: CDR1 LNHNV and CDR2 YYDKDF (reference sequence). This specimen belongs to a study of blood T cells in healthy people across ages. Notes on the study in general: It was found that TCR beta diversity correlated strongly with the percentage of naive T cells.

Material: blood. V gene TRBV15 combines with J gene TRBJ2-1, with TRBD1 as a possible D gene (6 bases). The sequence was collected from a woman in her 30s in good health. The CDR3 nucleotides are TGTGCCACCAGCAGAGAAATAACAGGGCCGGGCTGGGAGCAGTTCTTC. This encodes CATSREITGPGWEQFF.